The T cell receptor beta chain described here comes from a study of identical twins. A single record per CDR3 protein comes from TCRdb applying MiXCR to the 5' RACE reads. The data show more than 400,000 distinct CDR3 sequences, nearly 15% seen once. The junction had 3 bases not matched to a gene; V was cut back by 4 bases and J by 7 bases. The CDR3 has 13 amino acids. CDR1 and CDR2 (germline): SQVTM, ANQGSEA. The donor group consisted entirely of healthy Caucasians. Comment on this clonotype: Antigen: not known.

The study's findings and limits: Modeled out-of-frame TCR alpha sharing in monozygotic twins fell below observed levels. Not following the same donors, the study drew its conclusions from cross-sectional statistical analysis.

These sequences were also reported in another study, on yellow fever vaccine responses in identical twins. That source notes: The T cell response to vaccination in identical twins was reportedly partly convergent and partly personalized.

V and J are TRBV29-1 and TRBJ1-5; 11 bases align to TRBD1. This receptor was taken from a woman aged 18-29 years in good health. The specimen was CD4+ T cells sorted from blood. Here the CDR3 reads CSVGGTGGQPQHF. Written as DNA, the CDR3 is TGCAGCGTTGGAGGGACAGGGGGACAGCCCCAGCATTTT.